This entry concerns a single T cell receptor beta chain. Here immunoSEQ multiplex PCR was the method, and the copy in TCRdb shows in-frame clones only, minus some. The table lists about 200,000 clones, about 87% of them singletons. The sample originates from a study of blood T cell repertoires in COVID-19. CDR1 SNHLY and CDR2 FYNNEI come from the germline V gene. The CDR3 is 15 residues long. The J segment lost 14 bases and the V segment lost 4 bases, leaving 11 bases of the junction unmatched. Sequenced: peripheral blood. The chain links TRBV2 to TRBJ2-1, with 13 positions matching TRBD2. The TCR was taken from a man aged 60 to 69 with acute or convalescent COVID-19. The CDR3, as DNA: TGTGCCAGCAGTGCTCCCGGGACTAGCGGGGATAGGGAGTTCTTC. Translated, it gives CASSAPGTSGDREFF.